The sequence of this TCR beta chain was determined in a study of T cells in Graves' hyperthyroidism and ophthalmopathy. Points from the study as a whole: The model forecast ophthalmopathy, anticipating it by a median about 7 months before onset. Blood also contained most expanded thyroid clonotypes above 0.001.

Used for diagnoses were clinical symptoms, serum thyroxine and TRAb, thyroid ultrasound and orbital computed tomography. This clonotype occurred many times. Antigen unknown. Trimming shortened V by 0 bases and J by 6 bases, and 11 bases separated the two germline ends. Germline CDR1 is SGHTA and CDR2 is FQGNSA. The CDR3 is 14 amino acids. TCR beta CDR3 region amplification was performed from RNA transcripts. First-round RT-PCR with HTBI primers amplified the TCR CDR3 region. TCRdb passed the multiplex PCR reads through MiXCR, listing each CDR3 protein once. The table includes nearly 750,000 distinct CDR3 sequences, approximately 40% detected once.

The genes are TRBV7-2 and TRBJ1-1; D gene unclear. What was sequenced was blood. The TCR was taken from a woman aged 40 to 49 with Graves' hyperthyroidism. CDR3 nucleotide sequence: TGTGCCAGCAGCTTAGCTGGAGGGAGGGCTGAAGCTTTCTTT. This codes for CASSLAGGRAEAFF.